Here is one TCR beta chain with its context. Measured with immunoSEQ multiplex PCR; TCRdb has only the in-frame clones, and not every one. Here the sample spans 75,000 to 100,000 clones, around 94% being singletons. CDR1 and CDR2 (germline): SNHLY, FYNNEI. The CDR3 contains 14 residues. Germline trimming cut 10 bases from V and 4 bases from J; bases unmatched to any gene: 12. This sample was included in a study of technical replicates of blood from a handful of donors. The sequence was obtained from a human donor in good health. The rearrangement links TRBV2 to TRBJ1-2; 7 bases agree with TRBD1. The material sequenced was T cells isolated from PBMCs. The CDR3 bases are TGTGCCATCGTAGACAGGGCACCCTTCTATGGCTACACCTTC. It encodes CAIVDRAPFYGYTF. The whole variable domain, filled in from reference TRBV2 and TRBJ1-2, reads EPEVTQTPSHQVTQMGQEVILRCVPISNHLYFYWYRQILGQKVEFLVSFYNNEISEKSEIFDDQFSVERPDGSNFTLKIRSTKLEDSAMYFCAIVDRAPFYGYTFGSGTRLTVV.